What follows are 24 T cell receptor beta chains derived from one specimen sequenced in a study of blood T cell repertoires in COVID-19 (TCRdb year 2020). Libraries were constructed by the immunoSEQ multiplex PCR assay. In its TCRdb copy, this immuneACCESS table keeps in-frame sequences only and misses some clones. Where compared with another copy, unresolved V genes explain less than half of these, and the others have no known cause. This sample has some 98,000 clones in its table, and under 90% of those were observed once. The top ten hold 19% of the sample. The specimen was peripheral blood. The receptors were gathered from a human donor in a cohort sampled during active COVID-19.

The rearrangement uses TRBV28 and TRBJ2-5, with TRBD2 identical over 11 bases. CDR3 length: 17 amino acids. J lost 2 bases, V lost 5 bases, and 10 bases had no gene match. The germline CDR1 and CDR2 sequences are MDHEN and SYDVKM. The CDR3 reads CASSPLRGTSGQETQYF. The CDR3, as DNA: TGTGCCAGCAGTCCCCTGAGAGGGACTAGCGGACAAGAGACCCAGTACTTC.

This rearrangement joins TRBV9 to TRBJ2-1; TRBD2 matches 9 bases. This CDR3 has 18 residues. In germline, CDR1 is SGDLS, CDR2 YYNGEE. V dropped 0 bases and J dropped 8; count of bases not matched to a gene: 15. CDR3 DNA sequence: TGTGCCAGCAGCGTAGAGGGTAGCGGGAGCGGGTTCGTTCATGAGCAGTTCTTC. Protein sequence: CASSVEGSGSGFVHEQFF.

The rearrangement links TRBV7-3 to TRBJ2-3; tentatively, D is TRBD2 (5 bases). V dropped 2 bases and J dropped 3 bases, with 6 bases sitting between them. The CDR3 contains 13 residues. Per the germline V gene, CDR1 is SGHTA and CDR2 is FQGTGA. The CDR3 coding sequence is TGTGCCAGCAGCTTAGAGGGTACAGATACGCAGTATTTT. Protein product: CASSLEGTDTQYF.

This clone was found a few times. The chain employs TRBV10-3 and TRBJ2-5; D remains ambiguous. V lost 4 bases and J 2 bases, leaving 14 bases between the germline ends. The germline V gene has CDR1 ENHRY and CDR2 SYGVKD. This CDR3 is built from 15 residues. The CDR3 protein is CAISAISAGQETQYF. The CDR3 region has the DNA TGTGCCATCAGTGCCATTTCGGCAGGTCAAGAGACCCAGTACTTC.

This rearrangement joins TRBV5-4 to TRBJ2-7, with TRBD2 matching 9 bases. CDR1 is SGHNT and CDR2 is YYREEE in the germline V gene (reference sequence). The CDR3 spans 15 residues. The V gene end was trimmed by 0 bases and the J gene end by 4 bases; junction bases not matched to a gene: 5. CDR3 sequence reads: CASSLVAGGRYEQYF. The DNA of the CDR3 is TGTGCCAGCAGCTTGGTGGCGGGAGGGAGGTACGAGCAGTACTTC.

This clone was counted a single time. V and J are TRBV7-3 and TRBJ1-1; D might be TRBD1 (5 bases). CDR1 and CDR2 from the germline V gene are SGHTA and FQGTGA. V was cut by 2 bases and J by 5 bases, with 9 bases left in between. The CDR3 spans 13 residues. The CDR3 loop reads CASSLQGDTEAFF. CDR3 nucleotide sequence: TGTGCCAGCAGCTTACAGGGCGATACTGAAGCTTTCTTT.

V gene TRBV3-1 (or the pseudogene TRBV3-2) combines with J gene TRBJ1-5; TRBD1 matches 7 bases. Germline V gives CDR1 LGHDT, CDR2 YNNKEL (reference sequence). The CDR3 has 18 residues. V gave up 4 bases and J gave up 2 bases; unmatched junction bases: 14. The CDR3 bases are TGTGCCAGCAGCCTCGGGGACAGCTTAATCTTAGGCAATCAGCCCCAGCATTTT. This codes for CASSLGDSLILGNQPQHF.

This chain joins TRBV7-9 and TRBJ2-1; a weak D match, TRBD1 (5 bases). The CDR3 has 14 residues. Germline lookup yields CDR1 SEHNR and CDR2 FQNEAQ (reference sequence). Trimming shortened V by 5 bases and J by 6 bases, and 14 bases separated the two germline ends. This CDR3 is CASSPRDSFNEQFF. The CDR3 coding sequence is TGTGCCAGCAGCCCTCGAGACAGTTTCAATGAGCAGTTCTTC.

This clone was observed a handful of times. The chain recombines TRBV29-1 with TRBJ1-2; D ambiguous. Germline V lookup: CDR1 SQVTM, CDR2 ANQGSEA. V lost 3 bases and J 3 bases, leaving 5 bases between the germline ends. This CDR3 comprises 11 residues. DNA for the CDR3: TGCAGCGTTGAGGCCTACTATGGCTACACCTTC. Protein: CSVEAYYGYTF.

This sequence joins TRBV25-1 and TRBJ2-7; 11 bases match TRBD2. Germline V gene data show CDR1 as MGHDK and CDR2 as SYGVNS. The CDR3 has 15 residues. V gave up 0 bases and J gave up 3 bases; unmatched junction bases: 1. The CDR3 reads CASSEYTSGSYEQYF. In nucleotides, the CDR3 is TGTGCCAGCAGTGAATATACTAGCGGGAGCTACGAGCAGTACTTC.

Regarding this clone: The sample carries other DNA sequences with the same CDR3. The chain is built from TRBV28 and TRBJ2-1; 14 bases match TRBD2. CDR1 is MDHEN and CDR2 is SYDVKM in the germline V gene. Trimming at V came to 6 bases and at J to 6 bases, leaving 4 bases not matched to a gene. The CDR3 is 15 amino acids. The DNA of the CDR3 is TGTGCCAGCAGCCTGGGACTAGCGGGAGTCAATGAGCAGTTCTTC. Translated, it gives CASSLGLAGVNEQFF.

The chain employs TRBV18 and TRBJ1-3; 8 nucleotides agree with TRBD1. CDR3 length: 14 residues. Germline trimming cut 3 bases from V and 8 bases from J; bases unmatched to any gene: 6. In germline, CDR1 is KGHSH, CDR2 LQKENI. The CDR3 DNA reads as TGTGCCAGCTCACCGACAGGGGTGTTCGACACCATATATTTT. Translated, it gives CASSPTGVFDTIYF.

V and J are TRBV9 and TRBJ2-3; D is possibly TRBD2 (5 bases). V lost 5 bases to trimming and J lost 6 bases, with 10 bases between them. The CDR3 is made up of 12 amino acids. The germline CDR1 and CDR2 sequences are SGDLS and YYNGEE. CDR3 DNA sequence: TGTGCCAGCAGGGACTCGGGGGATACGCAGTATTTT. Its protein is CASRDSGDTQYF.

The genes are TRBV7-8 and TRBJ1-2; D possibly corresponds to TRBD1 (6 bases). The CDR3 contains 12 residues. Germline lookup yields CDR1 SGHVS and CDR2 FQNEAQ. Trimming stripped 4 bases from V and 7 bases from J, with 10 bases between. The CDR3 sequence: CASSSGGTGYTF. For the CDR3, the DNA is TGTGCCAGCAGCTCTGGGGGCACTGGCTACACCTTC.

This clone appeared a few times. The gene calls are TRBV19 and TRBJ2-7, with TRBD2 matching 12 bases. J gave up 9 bases and V 5 bases, and 11 bases lay outside the gene matches. The CDR3 runs to 15 residues. Germline assignment: CDR1 LNHDA and CDR2 SQIVND (reference sequence). DNA for the CDR3: TGTGCCAGTAGTGTCGGACTAGCGGGGAGAAATTGGCAGTACTTC. Its translation is CASSVGLAGRNWQYF.

The chain joins TRBV30 to TRBJ2-1; D gene unclear. CDR1 and CDR2 (germline): GTSNPN, SVGIG (reference sequence). This CDR3 has 12 residues. Trimming pared 1 base from V and 7 bases from J, leaving 8 bases between. CDR3 region: CAWSAPANEQFF. In DNA, the CDR3 is TGTGCCTGGAGTGCCCCCGCGAATGAGCAGTTCTTC.

This chain links TRBV4-2 with TRBJ1-6; TRBD1 is a possible D gene (6 bases). Germline V gives CDR1 LGHNA, CDR2 YNFKEQ. This CDR3 region has 15 residues. V lost 4 bases and J lost 7, with 14 bases in between. CDR3 coding DNA: TGTGCCAGCAGCCCTCGACAGGTTGGGAATTCACCCCTCCACTTT. Translation gives CASSPRQVGNSPLHF.

In its sample, this clone was seen once. J is TRBJ2-2 and V is TRBV10-3, with 9 bases matching TRBD1. CDR3 length equals 16 residues. Germline CDR1 is ENHRY and CDR2 is SYGVKD. The junction had 5 bases not matched to a gene; V was cut back by 6 bases and J by 0 bases. The CDR3: CAIRFGTGSNTGELFF. DNA for the CDR3: TGTGCCATCAGATTTGGGACAGGGTCGAACACCGGGGAGCTGTTTTTT.

V usage is TRBV19 and J usage is TRBJ1-1; 9 positions match TRBD1. The J segment lost 5 bases and the V segment lost 6 bases, leaving 7 bases of the junction unmatched. Looked up from germline, CDR1 is LNHDA and CDR2 is SQIVND (reference sequence). The CDR3 consists of 14 residues. The CDR3 here is CASRMGQGRTEAFF. The CDR3 coding sequence is TGTGCCAGTAGAATGGGACAGGGAAGGACTGAAGCTTTCTTT.

V and J are TRBV28 and TRBJ2-3; a possible D gene is TRBD2 (7 bases). The germline V gene has CDR1 MDHEN and CDR2 SYDVKM. CDR3 length equals 16 residues. With 0 bases removed from V and 9 bases from J, the gap between germline ends came to 19 bases. The CDR3 sequence is CASSLWLRRGPPTQYF. In DNA, the CDR3 is TGTGCCAGCAGTTTATGGCTCCGGCGGGGGCCCCCCACGCAGTATTTT.

J is TRBJ2-1 and V is TRBV27, with a tentative D call TRBD1 (5 bases). Germline CDR1 and CDR2: MNHEY and SMNVEV (reference sequence). CDR3 length: 15 residues. V was trimmed by 4 bases and J by 4 bases, leaving 14 bases between them. CDR3 in DNA: TGTGCCAGCAGTTCCCCAGGGTTGGGATACAATGAGCAGTTCTTC. Translating it yields CASSSPGLGYNEQFF.

The chain uses TRBV27 and TRBJ1-4; D uncertain. Trimming took off 2 bases at V and 7 bases at J, with 11 bases between the two ends. The CDR3 covers 14 residues. Germline CDR1 reads MNHEY; CDR2 reads SMNVEV (reference sequence). The DNA of the CDR3 is TGTGCCAGCAGTTTAAGGAGGAGTGGTGAAAAACTGTTTTTT. Its protein is CASSLRRSGEKLFF. The full variable domain, completed using reference TRBV27 and TRBJ1-4, is EAQVTQNPRYLITVTGKKLTVTCSQNMNHEYMSWYRQDPGLGLRQIYYSMNVEVTDKGDVPEGYKVSRKEKRNFPLILESPSPNQTSLYFCASSLRRSGEKLFFGSGTQLSVL.

The genes are TRBV5-1 and TRBJ1-5; D is unresolved. Trimming shortened V by 0 bases and J by 0 bases, and 4 bases separated the two germline ends. The CDR3 contains 14 residues. CDR1 and CDR2 (germline): SGHRS, YFSETQ. This CDR3 is CASSLAGSNQPQHF. CDR3 DNA sequence: TGCGCCAGCAGCTTGGCAGGTAGCAATCAGCCCCAGCATTTT.

The sample holds a few counts of this clone. This chain joins TRBV10-3 and TRBJ2-7, with D possibly matching TRBD2 (6 bases). The CDR3 runs to 14 residues. CDR1 and CDR2 (germline): ENHRY, SYGVKD. Trimming cost V 7 bases and J 4 bases, with 17 bases left between them. The CDR3 DNA is TGTGCCATCAAGGGGTTCGGGACTGAGTACGAGCAGTACTTC. It yields the protein CAIKGFGTEYEQYF.